The following is a TCR beta chain sequence with its context. Antigen unknown. This entry is derived from a study of OX40 agonist ivuxolimab in advanced cancers. For the study at large: Patients' therapy was ivuxolimab, an antibody that acts as an agonist of OX40 (CD134). A male proportion of about 84% was recorded, with mean age approximately 56 years and range roughly 20 to 90. Broader study findings: On average, CD8+ T cells showed a greater number of expanded clones than CD4+.

Assay: immunoSEQ multiplex PCR; the TCRdb copy retains only in-frame clones and omits some. The sample has 60,000 to 80,000 clones, roughly nine tenths seen once; the top ten hold 0.44%. The input for sequencing was CD4+ or CD8+ T cells sorted from blood, taken in a trial of the OX40 agonist ivuxolimab. This TCR was recovered from an adult with an advanced solid tumor such as melanoma, head and neck, liver or kidney cancer.

CDR3 sequence reads: CASTRGAGELFF. DNA of the CDR3: TGTGCCAGCACCCGGGGGGCCGGGGAGCTGTTTTTT. The chain joins TRBV6-5 to TRBJ2-2; 7 bases are shared with TRBD2. Losses at the gene ends were 7 bases for V and 6 bases for J; bases not matched to a gene: 2. This CDR3 has 12 residues. Germline CDR1 is MNHEY and CDR2 is SVGAGI.